These 21 T cell receptor beta chains share one sample of origin, sequenced in a study of T cells expressing NK-cell markers. TCRdb re-called the 5' RACE reads and catalogs CDR3 proteins one per entry, DNA excluded. The sample includes some 110,000 distinct CDR3 sequences. The material sequenced was blood T cells: a sorted CD56 or NKG2C T cell subset, CD4+ or CD8+ T cells, or bulk PBMC T cells (not recorded which). These receptors came from a woman aged 18-70 years in good health.

The chain employs TRBV7-2 and TRBJ1-2; TCRdb calls TRBD1, which cannot be checked without DNA. The germline CDR1 and CDR2 sequences are SGHTA and FQGNSA. This CDR3 is 16 amino acids long. The CDR3 here is CASSFATGVWDYGYTF.

This rearrangement joins TRBV7-2 to TRBJ1-1; TCRdb picks TRBD1, but there is no DNA to check that call. Germline CDR1 SGHTA, CDR2 FQGNSA. CDR3 length equals 16 residues. The CDR3 region is CASSLGDRILNTEAFF.

The V gene is TRBV4-1, the J gene TRBJ1-5. Germline V gene sequence: CDR1 MGHRA, CDR2 YSYEKL. The CDR3 has 15 residues. The CDR3 reads CASSQDRQGGQPQHF.

V is TRBV6-2 or TRBV6-3 and J is TRBJ2-7; TCRdb outputs TRBD2, but without DNA this stays unchecked. The CDR3 runs to 15 residues. Looked up from germline, CDR1 is MNHEY and CDR2 is SVGEGT. CDR3 residues: CASSYGLAGSYEQYF.

J is TRBJ2-5 and V is TRBV29-1; absent DNA, TCRdb's TRBD1 call cannot be checked. The germline gives CDR1 SQVTM, CDR2 ANQGSEA. The CDR3 is 12 residues long. The CDR3 loop reads CSVDGGTETQYF. The complete variable domain, with remaining parts taken from reference TRBV29-1 and TRBJ2-5, reads SAVISQKPSRDICQRGTSLTIQCQVDSQVTMMFWYRQQPGQSLTLIATANQGSEATYESGFVIDKFPISRPNLTFSTLTVSNMSPEDSSIYLCSVDGGTETQYFGPGTRLLVL.

The V and J genes are TRBV10-2 and TRBJ2-1; TCRdb names TRBD1, which stays unverified in the absence of DNA. The CDR3 runs to 12 residues. Germline V lookup: CDR1 WSHSY, CDR2 SAAADI. The CDR3 sequence is CASAPEANEQFF.

The chain uses TRBV27 and TRBJ2-5; TCRdb gives TRBD1 as the D gene, but with no DNA this cannot be confirmed. CDR3 size: 14 residues. Looked up from germline, CDR1 is MNHEY and CDR2 is SMNVEV (reference sequence). CDR3 loop: CASSFGGGGETQYF.

CDR3: CASSYNVFGLSDRAYYNEQFF. This chain connects TRBV6-2 or TRBV6-3 to TRBJ2-1; TCRdb gives TRBD1 as the D gene, but with no DNA this cannot be confirmed. Germline V gene data show CDR1 as MNHEY and CDR2 as SVGEGT. This CDR3 is built from 21 residues.

The chain is built from TRBV27 and TRBJ2-5; TCRdb calls TRBD1, which cannot be checked without DNA. CDR1 and CDR2 (germline): MNHEY, SMNVEV (reference sequence). CDR3 size: 15 residues. CDR3 protein: CASSFFGQGRETQYF.

The genes are TRBV7-9 and TRBJ2-7; absent DNA, TCRdb's TRBD2 call cannot be checked. The CDR3 runs 16 residues. The germline CDR1 and CDR2 sequences are SEHNR and FQNEAQ (reference sequence). This CDR3 reads CASSLLAGGPPHEQYF.

V gene TRBV29-1 combines with J gene TRBJ2-7; with no DNA, the TCRdb D assignment of TRBD2 cannot be verified. In germline, CDR1 is SQVTM, CDR2 ANQGSEA. The CDR3 has 12 amino acids. The CDR3 protein is CSVASAAGEQYF.

The J gene is TRBJ2-3, the V gene TRBV3-1; TCRdb proposes TRBD1, but this gene call is untestable without DNA. This CDR3 region has 16 residues. Germline lookup yields CDR1 LGHDT and CDR2 YNNKEL (reference sequence). CDR3 sequence: CASSQDMGDSTDTQYF.

This chain joins TRBV21-1 and TRBJ1-3; checking the TCRdb D call of TRBD1 is not possible without DNA. TRBV21-1 is assigned pseudogene status. The CDR3 is 18 residues long. The CDR3 here is CASSNPLRGWISGNTIYF.

The chain links TRBV3-1 to TRBJ2-3; the TCRdb D gene call, TRBD2, has no DNA to confirm it. The CDR3 has 19 residues. Germline V gene lookup returns CDR1 LGHDT and CDR2 YNNKEL (reference sequence). The CDR3 reads CASSQELAGGRSSTDTQYF.

The CDR3 is CASSQTPGQYNSPLHF. The V call is TRBV4-1, the J call TRBJ1-6; TCRdb returns TRBD1, unconfirmable since there is no DNA. The germline V gene encodes CDR1 MGHRA and CDR2 YSYEKL. The CDR3 extends over 16 amino acids.

This chain links TRBV27 with TRBJ1-1; lacking DNA, the TRBD1 call made by TCRdb goes unchecked. CDR1 and CDR2 (germline): MNHEY, SMNVEV (reference sequence). This CDR3 contains 13 residues. The CDR3: CASSLSAQGKAFF.

J is TRBJ2-5 and V is TRBV7-3; TCRdb's D call, TRBD2, is unchecked because there is no DNA. CDR3 length: 15 amino acids. In germline, CDR1 is SGHTA, CDR2 FQGTGA. The CDR3: CASSPGLAGSETQYF.

The chain recombines TRBV2 with TRBJ2-5; no DNA is available, so the TRBD2 call from TCRdb remains unchecked. This CDR3 has 13 residues. CDR1 SNHLY and CDR2 FYNNEI come from the germline V gene. The CDR3: CASSPIAQETQYF.

This chain links TRBV9 with TRBJ1-1; the D gene TCRdb calls, TRBD1, cannot be checked with no DNA. CDR3 length: 14 residues. The V gene's germline CDR1 is SGDLS and CDR2 YYNGEE. CDR3 region: CASSGTTGLTEAFF. The full variable domain, its missing parts supplied by reference TRBV9 and TRBJ1-1, is DSGVTQTPKHLITATGQRVTLRCSPRSGDLSVYWYQQSLDQGLQFLIQYYNGEERAKGNILERFSAQQFPDLHSELNLSSLELGDSALYFCASSGTTGLTEAFFGQGTRLTVV.

V gene TRBV20-1 combines with J gene TRBJ2-1; TCRdb indicates TRBD2, and absent DNA this call remains unverified. The germline V gene has CDR1 DFQATT and CDR2 SNEGSKA (reference sequence). The CDR3 contains 12 residues. CDR3 loop: CSATRAGGEQFF.

The chain carries TRBV6-1 and TRBJ2-1; the TCRdb call, TRBD2, lacks DNA for checking. CDR1 MNHNS and CDR2 SASEGT come from the germline V gene. The CDR3 has 15 amino acids. CDR3 loop: CASSDPGLQPNEQFF.